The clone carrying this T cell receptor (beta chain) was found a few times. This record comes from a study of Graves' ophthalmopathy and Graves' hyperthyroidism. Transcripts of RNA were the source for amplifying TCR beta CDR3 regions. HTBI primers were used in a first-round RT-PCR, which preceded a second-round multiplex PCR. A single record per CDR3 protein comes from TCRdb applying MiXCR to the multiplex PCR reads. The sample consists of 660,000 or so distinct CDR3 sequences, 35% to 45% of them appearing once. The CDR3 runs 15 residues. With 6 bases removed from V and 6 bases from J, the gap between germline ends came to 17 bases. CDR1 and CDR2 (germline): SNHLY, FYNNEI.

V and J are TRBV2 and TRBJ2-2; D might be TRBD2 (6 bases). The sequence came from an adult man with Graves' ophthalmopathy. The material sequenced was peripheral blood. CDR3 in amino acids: CASSQDQGRSGELFF. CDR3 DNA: TGTGCCAGCAGCCAAGATCAAGGGAGGTCCGGGGAGCTGTTTTTT.